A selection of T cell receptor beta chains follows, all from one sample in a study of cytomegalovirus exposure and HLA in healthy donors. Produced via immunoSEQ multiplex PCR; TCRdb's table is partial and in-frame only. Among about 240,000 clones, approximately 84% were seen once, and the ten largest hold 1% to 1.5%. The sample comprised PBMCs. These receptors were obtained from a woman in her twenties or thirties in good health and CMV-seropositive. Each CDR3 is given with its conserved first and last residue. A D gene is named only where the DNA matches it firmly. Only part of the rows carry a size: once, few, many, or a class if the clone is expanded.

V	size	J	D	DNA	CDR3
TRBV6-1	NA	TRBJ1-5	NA	TGTGCCAGCAGTGAGGTACAGTTTAGCAATCAGCCCCAGCATTTT	CASSEVQFSNQPQHF
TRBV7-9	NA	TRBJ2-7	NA	TGTGCCAGCAGCTTATCCTCTGTTCAGGGGTATTCCTACGAGCAGTACTTC	CASSLSSVQGYSYEQYF
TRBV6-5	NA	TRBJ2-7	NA	TGTGCCAGCACCAACCGGCCGGGCAGGGCTCGTGAGCAGTACTTC	CASTNRPGRAREQYF
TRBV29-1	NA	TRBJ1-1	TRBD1	TGCAGCGTTCGACAGGGGAGGGGATCTGAAGCTTTCTTT	CSVRQGRGSEAFF
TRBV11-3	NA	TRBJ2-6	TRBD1	TGTGCCAGCAGCACGGGACAGTCTAGCTCTGGGGCCAACGTCCTGACTTTC	CASSTGQSSSGANVLTF
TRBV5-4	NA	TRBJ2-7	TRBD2	TGTGCCAGCAGTGCGGGGGGAGGGTACGAGCAGTACTTC	CASSAGGGYEQYF
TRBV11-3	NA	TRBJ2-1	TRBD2	TGTGCCAGCAGCCCTGGATGGACTAGCGGGGTTAAGGACTACAATGAGCAGTTCTTC	CASSPGWTSGVKDYNEQFF
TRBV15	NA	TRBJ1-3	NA	TGTGCCACCGAGTCAGGGTTTTCTGGAAACACCATATATTTT	CATESGFSGNTIYF
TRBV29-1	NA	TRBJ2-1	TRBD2	TGCAGCGTTGCGGGAGGGCCTATATCCTACAATGAGCAGTTCTTC	CSVAGGPISYNEQFF
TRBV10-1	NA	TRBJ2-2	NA	TGCGCCAGCAGTGCCCAGGACAGGAACACCGGGGAGCTGTTTTTT	CASSAQDRNTGELFF
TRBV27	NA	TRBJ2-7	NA	TGTGCCAGCAGTAGGGGTAGTGGATCCTACGAGCAGTACTTC	CASSRGSGSYEQYF
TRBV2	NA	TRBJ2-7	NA	TGTGCCAGCAATGACCTCCTAGACAGACCCTACGAGCAGTACTTC	CASNDLLDRPYEQYF
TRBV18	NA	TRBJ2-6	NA	TGTGCCAGCTCCAGGGGGGACCTCTCTAGGGCCAACGTCCTGACTTTC	CASSRGDLSRANVLTF
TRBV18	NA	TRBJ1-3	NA	TGTGCCAGCTCACGAGGGGAGGCTGGAAACACCATATATTTT	CASSRGEAGNTIYF
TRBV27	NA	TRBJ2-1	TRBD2	TGTGCCAGCAGGGCGGGGGGTTACAATGAGCAGTTCTTC	CASRAGGYNEQFF
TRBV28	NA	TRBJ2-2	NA	TGTGCCAGCAAGGTAGCCTCGACCGGGGAGCTGTTTTTT	CASKVASTGELFF
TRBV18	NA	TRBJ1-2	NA	TGTGCCAGCTCAACAACAGGGCTCTATGGCTACACCTTC	CASSTTGLYGYTF
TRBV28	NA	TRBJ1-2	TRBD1	TGTGCCAGCAGCCTCGCCGGGGGGACAGGGAATAAGGGCTACACCTTC	CASSLAGGTGNKGYTF
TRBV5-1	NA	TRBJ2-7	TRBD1	TGCGCCAGCAGCTCCTCAACCTTGACAGGGGGCTCCTACGAGCAGTACTTC	CASSSSTLTGGSYEQYF
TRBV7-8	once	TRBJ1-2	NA	TGTGCCAGCAGCTTAGCAGGAGATGTCTATGGCTACACCTTC	CASSLAGDVYGYTF
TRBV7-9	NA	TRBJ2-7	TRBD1	TGTGCCAGCACCCCGGCAGGGGGCGGTTACGAGCAGTACTTC	CASTPAGGGYEQYF
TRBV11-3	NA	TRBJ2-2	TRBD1	TGTGCCAGCAGCTCTACCGGGACAGGGCACACCGGGGAGCTGTTTTTT	CASSSTGTGHTGELFF
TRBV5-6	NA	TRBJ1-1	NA	TGTGCCAGCAGCTGGGGAGCCAACGACCCAAGTGGGGCTTTCTTT	CASSWGANDPSGAFF
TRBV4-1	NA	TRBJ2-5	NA	TGCGCCAGCAGCCAAGGGGGGCGGGGGGAGACCCAGTACTTC	CASSQGGRGETQYF
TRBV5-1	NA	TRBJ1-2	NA	TGCGCCAGCAGTCTTCAAACATCTAACTATGGCTACACCTTC	CASSLQTSNYGYTF
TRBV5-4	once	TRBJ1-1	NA	TGTGCCAGCAGCTCTTCACCGGGTCGGGTAGCTTTCTTT	CASSSSPGRVAFF
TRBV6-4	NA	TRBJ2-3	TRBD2	TGTGCCAGCAGTGACTCACTAGCGGGAGCAGATACGCAGTATTTT	CASSDSLAGADTQYF
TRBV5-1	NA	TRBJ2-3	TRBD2	TGCGCCAGCAGCTTGGCCGCTAGCGGGAGCACAGATACGCAGTATTTT	CASSLAASGSTDTQYF
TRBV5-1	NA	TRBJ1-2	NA	TGCGCCAGCAGCCCTGAGGCGGGGTCCTACTATGGCTACACCTTC	CASSPEAGSYYGYTF
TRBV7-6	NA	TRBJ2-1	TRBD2	TGTGCCAGCAGCTCCAGGACTAGCGGGACGAACTACAATGAGCAGTTCTTC	CASSSRTSGTNYNEQFF
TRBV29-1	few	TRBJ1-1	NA	TGCAGCGTTGGCCCGGGTACTGAAGCTTTCTTT	CSVGPGTEAFF
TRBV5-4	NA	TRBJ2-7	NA	TGTGCCAGCAGCTGGGGACTCACCAGCTCCTACGAGCAGTACTTC	CASSWGLTSSYEQYF
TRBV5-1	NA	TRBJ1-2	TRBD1	TGCGCCAGCAGCTCCGGGACAGGGAGTGGGAACTATGGCTACACCTTC	CASSSGTGSGNYGYTF
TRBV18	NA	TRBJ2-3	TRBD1	TGTGCCAGCTCACCACGGAAAGACAGGGGAAGGCGTGATACGCAGTATTTT	CASSPRKDRGRRDTQYF
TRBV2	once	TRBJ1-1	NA	TGTGCCAGCAGTGTTGGTGGTTCGAGGGGGTCCAACACTGAAGCTTTCTTT	CASSVGGSRGSNTEAFF
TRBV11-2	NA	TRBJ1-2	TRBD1	TGTGCCAGCAGCTCCAACCGGGACAGGGGTGGCTACACCTTC	CASSSNRDRGGYTF
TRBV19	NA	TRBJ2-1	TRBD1	TGTGCCAGTTTGACAGGGGGTGAGCAGTTCTTC	CASLTGGEQFF
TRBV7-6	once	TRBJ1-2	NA	TGTGCCAGCAGCTTAATCGACAGTTCGAGCTATGGCTACACCTTC	CASSLIDSSSYGYTF
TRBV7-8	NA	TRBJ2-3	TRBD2	TGTGCCAGCAGCTCGCTCCCGGGACTAGCGGGAGGAGATACGCAGTATTTT	CASSSLPGLAGGDTQYF
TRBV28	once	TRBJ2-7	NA	TGTGCCAGCAGTTTTAGGCGGAACTCCCATGTGGGGCAGTACTTC	CASSFRRNSHVGQYF
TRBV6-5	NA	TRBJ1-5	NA	TGTGCCAGCAGTGCACGAACTTCGCAGCCCCAGCATTTT	CASSARTSQPQHF